Listed here is a single T cell receptor beta chain. Treatment of any kind had been given to no patient before thyroid surgery. The data were obtained in a study of metastatic and nonmetastatic thyroid tumors. Unmatched junction bases numbered 10, after V lost 3 bases and J lost 3 bases. The CDR3 has 15 residues. In germline, CDR1 is DFQATT, CDR2 SNEGSKA (reference sequence). TCRdb re-processed the PCR reads through MiXCR. Here the sample spans tens of thousands of clones, 22% being singletons. This rearrangement joins TRBV20-1 to TRBJ1-2; 7 nucleotides match TRBD1. The receptor was derived from a male donor with papillary thyroid cancer or a benign thyroid nodule (not recorded which). Some clones in this sample may be carry-over from other donors' samples. Sequenced sample: blood. Here the CDR3 reads CSASMGQQGYYGYTF. The CDR3, as DNA: TGCAGTGCTAGTATGGGGCAACAGGGGTACTATGGCTACACCTTC.